The 30 T cell receptor beta chains in this list originate from one sample, sequenced in a study of cytomegalovirus exposure and HLA in healthy donors. PCR used 60 Vbeta primers and 13 Jbeta primers. Assay used: immunoSEQ multiplex PCR; TCRdb lists only in-frame clones, some missing. The sample has 100,000 to 150,000 clones, more than 70% seen once. Material for sequencing was PBMCs. The receptor source for this set is a woman in her fifties or sixties in good health and CMV-seropositive.

The chain joins TRBV18 to TRBJ1-2; D not resolved. Trimming removed 6 bases at V and 9 bases at J, with 14 bases between. Germline V CDR1 and CDR2: KGHSH, LQKENI. The CDR3 length is 12 residues. CDR3 sequence reads: CASSPVEVSYTF. Here the CDR3 DNA reads TGTGCCAGCTCCCCAGTAGAAGTGAGCTACACCTTC.

The rearrangement uses TRBV9 and TRBJ1-3; D is possibly TRBD1 (5 bases). The CDR3 has 14 residues. V was trimmed by 4 bases and J by 0 bases, leaving 8 bases between them. Germline assignment: CDR1 SGDLS and CDR2 YYNGEE. CDR3 nucleotide sequence: TGTGCCAGCAGCACCCAGGGCTCTGGAAACACCATATATTTT. This codes for CASSTQGSGNTIYF. The whole variable domain, remainder taken from reference TRBV9 and TRBJ1-3, is DSGVTQTPKHLITATGQRVTLRCSPRSGDLSVYWYQQSLDQGLQFLIQYYNGEERAKGNILERFSAQQFPDLHSELNLSSLELGDSALYFCASSTQGSGNTIYFGEGSWLTVV.

The gene calls are TRBV11-2 and TRBJ2-7, with D possibly TRBD1 on 6 matching bases. The CDR3 is 14 residues long. Per germline, CDR1 SGHAT and CDR2 FQNNGV. Trimming took off 3 bases at V and 1 base at J, with 10 bases between the two ends. The CDR3 protein is CASSFTGPSYEQYF. CDR3 sequence (DNA): TGTGCCAGCAGCTTTACAGGGCCTTCCTACGAGCAGTACTTC.

This clone was picked up one time. The chain couples TRBV28 to TRBJ1-1, with a weak D call TRBD1 (6 bases). The CDR3 spans 17 residues. Trimming shortened V by 6 bases and J by 0 bases, and 20 bases separated the two germline ends. The germline V gene encodes CDR1 MDHEN and CDR2 SYDVKM. CDR3 sequence: CASSSRGSAFMNTEAFF. The CDR3 coding sequence is TGTGCCAGCAGCTCGAGGGGGAGCGCTTTTATGAACACTGAAGCTTTCTTT.

J is TRBJ2-5 and V is TRBV30, with D perhaps TRBD2 (6 bases). V dropped 0 bases and J dropped 5 bases, with 7 bases sitting between them. Germline values: CDR1 GTSNPN, CDR2 SVGIG (reference sequence). The CDR3 length is 12 residues. CDR3 amino acids: CAWSVGGETQYF. The CDR3 nucleotides are TGTGCCTGGAGTGTCGGGGGTGAGACCCAGTACTTC.

The chain has TRBV30 and TRBJ2-7, with TRBD1 matching over 7 bases. From germline, CDR1 is GTSNPN and CDR2 SVGIG (reference sequence). V dropped 1 base and J dropped 1; count of bases not matched to a gene: 10. CDR3 length equals 16 residues. For the CDR3, the DNA is TGTGCCTGGAGTGCTCCCCACGACAGGGCTTCCTACGAGCAGTACTTC. It yields the protein CAWSAPHDRASYEQYF.

This clone came up once. The genes are TRBV7-2 and TRBJ2-7; D call uncertain. Germline CDR1 reads SGHTA; CDR2 reads FQGNSA. This CDR3 comprises 12 residues. V lost 5 bases and J lost 4, with 9 bases in between. The CDR3 region is CASSLTRYEQYF. CDR3 DNA sequence: TGTGCCAGCAGCCTGACGAGGTACGAGCAGTACTTC.

The CDR3 is CASSYSIQSNQPQHF. The DNA of the CDR3 is TGTGCCAGCAGTTACTCGATTCAGAGCAATCAGCCCCAGCATTTT. The rearrangement uses TRBV6-5 and TRBJ1-5; unclear D gene. The V end was cut by 0 bases, the J end by 1 base, with 7 bases between. CDR1 is MNHEY and CDR2 is SVGAGI in the germline V gene. This CDR3 contains 15 residues.

CDR3 DNA sequence: TGTGCCAGCAGTTTAGGCGGGGGGAACGAGCAGTACTTC. Protein sequence: CASSLGGGNEQYF. The genes are TRBV27 and TRBJ2-7, with 8 bases that match TRBD2. J lost 5 bases, V lost 2 bases, and 2 bases had no gene match. In germline, CDR1 is MNHEY, CDR2 SMNVEV (reference sequence). The CDR3 spans 13 residues.

The rearrangement joins TRBV18 to TRBJ2-7, with D possibly TRBD2 on 5 matching bases. There are 15 residues in the CDR3. Germline V lookup: CDR1 KGHSH, CDR2 LQKENI. The V and J ends lost 1 base and 2 bases respectively, with 12 bases between them. In DNA, the CDR3 is TGTGCCAGCTCACCACGGCGGGTGGGCACCTACGAGCAGTACTTC. This encodes CASSPRRVGTYEQYF.

The chain combines TRBV2 with TRBJ1-5, with a weak D call TRBD1 (6 bases). The germline V gene has CDR1 SNHLY and CDR2 FYNNEI. This CDR3 is 16 amino acids long. Trimming removed 6 bases from V and 1 base from J, with 16 bases in between. The CDR3 sequence: CASRAPGGQSNQPQHF. As DNA, the CDR3 is TGTGCCAGCAGGGCCCCGGGGGGCCAGAGCAATCAGCCCCAGCATTTT. Based on the CDR3 plus reference TRBV2 and TRBJ1-5, the full variable domain is EPEVTQTPSHQVTQMGQEVILRCVPISNHLYFYWYRQILGQKVEFLVSFYNNEISEKSEIFDDQFSVERPDGSNFTLKIRSTKLEDSAMYFCASRAPGGQSNQPQHFGDGTRLSIL.

The chain carries TRBV5-1 and TRBJ2-1; 13 nucleotides line up with TRBD2. Trimming took 0 bases from V and 10 from J; bases not matched to a gene: 7. The germline CDR1 and CDR2 sequences are SGHRS and YFSETQ. CDR3 length: 16 residues. This chain's CDR3 is CASSLATSGGAGEQFF. The CDR3 DNA follows: TGCGCCAGCAGCTTGGCCACTAGCGGGGGGGCCGGAGAGCAGTTCTTC.

The sample holds a few counts of this clone. The V call is TRBV10-3, the J call TRBJ2-1; 8 nucleotides agree with TRBD2. The CDR3 runs to 16 residues. The V segment lost 4 bases and the J segment 3 bases; nucleotides outside the gene matches: 8. The germline gives CDR1 ENHRY, CDR2 SYGVKD. CDR3 sequence: CAISAERGSDYNEQFF. DNA for the CDR3: TGTGCCATCAGTGCGGAGCGGGGGTCTGACTACAATGAGCAGTTCTTC.

The rearrangement joins TRBV7-2 to TRBJ1-6, with a weak D call TRBD1 (6 bases). Trimming took off 2 bases at V and 9 bases at J, with 14 bases between the two ends. This CDR3 spans 15 amino acids. From germline, CDR1 is SGHTA and CDR2 FQGNSA. CDR3 amino acids: CASSLFQGRGSPLHF. CDR3 nucleotide sequence: TGTGCCAGCAGCTTATTTCAGGGGCGCGGTTCACCCCTCCACTTT.

V usage is TRBV13 and J usage is TRBJ1-2; D might be TRBD1 (6 bases). Looked up from germline, CDR1 is PRHDT and CDR2 is FYEKMQ (reference sequence). Trimming took 5 bases from V and 5 from J, leaving 15 bases between them. The CDR3 loop spans 14 amino acids. The CDR3 sequence is CASSPSQGWYGYTF. Written as DNA, the CDR3 is TGTGCCAGCAGCCCCTCCCAGGGGTGGTATGGCTACACCTTC.

This clone was seen a few times. This chain joins TRBV6-1 and TRBJ2-1; 12 positions match TRBD2. The germline V gene has CDR1 MNHNS and CDR2 SASEGT. Trimming cost V 5 bases and J 4 bases; bases outside gene matches: 9. The CDR3 loop spans 17 amino acids. CDR3 sequence (DNA): TGTGCCAGCAGTAAAGAAACCGGGACTAGCGGGTACAATGAGCAGTTCTTC. This sequence encodes CASSKETGTSGYNEQFF.

This chain uses TRBV7-9 with TRBJ2-7; 9 bases line up with TRBD2. Germline V gene sequence: CDR1 SEHNR, CDR2 FQNEAQ (reference sequence). V was clipped by 2 bases and J by 4 bases; unmatched bases: 6. The CDR3 is 15 residues long. In DNA form, the CDR3 reads TGTGCCAGCAGCTTAATAGCGGGAGTTCGGTACGAGCAGTACTTC. It is translated as CASSLIAGVRYEQYF.

The rearrangement joins TRBV5-1 to TRBJ2-1; weak D call: TRBD2 (5 bases). Germline CDR1 is SGHRS and CDR2 is YFSETQ. The CDR3 consists of 15 residues. V was shortened by 5 bases and J by 3 bases, with 15 bases between the two germline ends. CDR3 bases: TGCGCCAGCAGACGGGAATTCGAGGGCTACAATGAGCAGTTCTTC. Translating gives CASRREFEGYNEQFF.

This sequence joins TRBV6-5 and TRBJ2-2; D may be TRBD2 (6 bases). This CDR3 spans 15 amino acids. Germline-derived CDR1 and CDR2 are MNHEY and SVGAGI. Trimming left V 6 bases short and J 13 bases short, with 24 bases between. CDR3 DNA: TGTGCCAGCAGCCCCTGGAGCGGGCTTCTGGAGGGGCTGTTTTTT. Translating it yields CASSPWSGLLEGLFF.

There are a few counts of this clone. As DNA, the CDR3 is TGTGCCTGGAGTGTAGGAGGGGCCCTCTACGAGCAGTACTTC. It codes for CAWSVGGALYEQYF. The chain is built from TRBV30 and TRBJ2-7; perhaps TRBD2 as D (6 bases). CDR1 GTSNPN and CDR2 SVGIG come from the germline V gene (reference sequence). With 0 bases removed from V and 3 bases from J, the gap between germline ends came to 12 bases. This CDR3 is built from 14 residues. The full variable domain, its missing parts supplied by reference TRBV30 and TRBJ2-7, is SQTIHQWPATLVQPVGSPLSLECTVEGTSNPNLYWYRQAAGRGLQLLFYSVGIGQISSEVPQNLSASRPQDRQFILSSKKLLLSDSGFYLCAWSVGGALYEQYFGPGTRLTVT.

V gene TRBV12-5 combines with J gene TRBJ2-2; 9 nucleotides agree with TRBD1. This CDR3 has 15 amino acids. The V and J ends lost 2 bases and 6 bases, in that order; junction bases with no gene match: 4. Germline CDR1 LGHNT, CDR2 FRNRAP. The CDR3 here is CASGLYNRGPGELFF. The CDR3 DNA follows: TGTGCTAGTGGTTTGTACAACAGGGGGCCCGGGGAGCTGTTTTTT.

V is TRBV9 and J is TRBJ1-2; 7 bases agree with TRBD1. V lost 4 bases to trimming and J lost 3 bases; unmatched junction nucleotides: 6. Per the germline V gene, CDR1 is SGDLS and CDR2 is YYNGEE. The CDR3 is 14 amino acids. The DNA for the CDR3 is TGTGCCAGCAGCCCCCGAGGACAGGACTATGGCTACACCTTC. As protein: CASSPRGQDYGYTF.

This rearrangement joins TRBV30 to TRBJ1-5; D gene unclear. The length of the CDR3 is 13 residues. Deletions cut 5 bases from V and 3 bases from J, with 11 bases between. From germline, CDR1 is GTSNPN and CDR2 SVGIG (reference sequence). DNA for the CDR3: TGTGCCTGGGGCAGTAGCTTCAATCAGCCCCAGCATTTT. This codes for CAWGSSFNQPQHF.

The V and J genes are TRBV7-8 and TRBJ2-3; a possible D gene is TRBD2 (5 bases). The CDR3 loop spans 15 amino acids. The germline V and J ends were trimmed by 2 bases and 4 bases, with 13 bases remaining between them. Germline V lookup: CDR1 SGHVS, CDR2 FQNEAQ. The CDR3 DNA is TGTGCCAGCAGCTTAACCGGGAACGTTGCAGATACGCAGTATTTT. Translated, it gives CASSLTGNVADTQYF.

In the case of this clone: Mismatch with germline at one junction end may stem from a read error. The rearrangement links TRBV7-9 to TRBJ1-1; D gene ambiguous. This CDR3 has 16 amino acids. Germline V gene lookup returns CDR1 SEHNR and CDR2 FQNEAQ (reference sequence). Here the CDR3 reads CSSSMIPSTMNTEAFF. In nucleotides, the CDR3 is TGTTCCAGCAGCATGATCCCCTCTACGATGAACACTGAAGCTTTCTTT.

This clone turned up a few times. In nucleotides, the CDR3 is TGTGCCAGCAGCCCGACCCGGGACAGGGGTGAAAAACTGTTTTTT. Protein: CASSPTRDRGEKLFF. This chain links TRBV7-8 with TRBJ1-4, with 10 positions matching TRBD1. The CDR3 is 15 residues long. Germline V gene lookup returns CDR1 SGHVS and CDR2 FQNEAQ. After removal of 5 bases from V and 7 bases from J, the junction contained 7 bases not matched to a gene.

This clone turned up a few times. This chain uses TRBV6-6 with TRBJ1-2; TRBD1 is a possible D gene (5 bases). Germline V gives CDR1 MNHNY, CDR2 SVGAGI (reference sequence). V lost 7 bases and J lost 8, with 11 bases in between. The CDR3 covers 11 residues. The CDR3: CASTTGGGYTF. The CDR3, as DNA: TGTGCCAGCACCACGGGGGGAGGCTACACCTTC.

The chain is built from TRBV2 and TRBJ2-7; 8 nucleotides line up with TRBD2. CDR1 and CDR2 (germline): SNHLY, FYNNEI. The CDR3 spans 14 residues. The V gene end was trimmed by 3 bases and the J gene end by 5 bases; junction bases not matched to a gene: 6. The CDR3 spells CASSDRGGLDEQYF. In DNA, the CDR3 is TGTGCCAGCAGTGATCGGGGGGGGCTCGACGAGCAGTACTTC.

J is TRBJ1-2 and V is TRBV27; D remains ambiguous. From germline, CDR1 is MNHEY and CDR2 SMNVEV (reference sequence). Trimming shortened V by 4 bases and J by 2 bases, and 8 bases separated the two germline ends. CDR3 length: 13 amino acids. DNA for the CDR3: TGTGCCAGCAGTTGGCGGGAGAACTATGGCTACACCTTC. This encodes CASSWRENYGYTF.

Points on this clone: The junction departs from germline at one end; a sequencing error may be responsible. The rearrangement joins TRBV10-3 to TRBJ2-7; TRBD2 aligns across 9 bases. Germline CDR1 is ENHRY and CDR2 is SYGVKD. This CDR3 is 15 amino acids long. The CDR3 DNA reads TGTGCCAACCTTCCGGGACTAGCTAACTCCCACGAGCAGTACTTC. This translates into CANLPGLANSHEQYF.